These 3 T cell receptor beta chains originate from one sample sequenced in a study of T-cell reconstitution after alpha-beta-depleted transplantation in children. Using unique molecular identifiers, the investigators prepared the TCRbeta library. TCRdb re-called the PCR reads through MiXCR, storing one row per CDR3 protein. The table records some 300,000 distinct CDR3 sequences, about 9.5% of them present only once. Here the sequenced sample was PBMCs, taken before TCRalphabeta/CD19-depleted stem cell transplant. These receptors were collected from a boy in the first two years of life with acute myeloid leukemia, due to receive a stem cell transplant.

This sequence joins TRBV7-8 and TRBJ2-1; no definite D call. There are 17 residues in the CDR3. CDR1 and CDR2 from the germline V gene are SGHVS and FQNEAQ. With 3 bases removed from V and 3 bases from J, the gap between germline ends came to 18 bases. CDR3 loop: CASSFRTPGPLYNEQFF. CDR3 nucleotides: TGTGCCAGCAGCTTCAGGACCCCCGGACCCCTCTACAATGAGCAGTTCTTC.

In this sample, this clonotype turned up many times. The gene calls are TRBV5-1 and TRBJ2-1; D is possibly TRBD2 (6 bases). The germline V and J ends were trimmed by 2 bases and 5 bases, with 8 bases remaining between them. The germline V gene has CDR1 SGHRS and CDR2 YFSETQ. This CDR3 is built from 13 residues. The CDR3 coding sequence is TGCGCCAGCAGCTTTGGACTAAACAATGAGCAGTTCTTC. Its translation: CASSFGLNNEQFF.

This clonotype was seen at least ten times. The genes are TRBV7-2 and TRBJ1-1; D remains unclear. Germline values: CDR1 SGHTA, CDR2 FQGNSA. This CDR3 spans 12 amino acids. Trimming took 0 bases from V and 11 from J, leaving 10 bases between them. CDR3 loop: CASSLAWVGAFF. DNA of the CDR3: TGTGCCAGCAGCTTAGCCTGGGTAGGGGCTTTCTTT.